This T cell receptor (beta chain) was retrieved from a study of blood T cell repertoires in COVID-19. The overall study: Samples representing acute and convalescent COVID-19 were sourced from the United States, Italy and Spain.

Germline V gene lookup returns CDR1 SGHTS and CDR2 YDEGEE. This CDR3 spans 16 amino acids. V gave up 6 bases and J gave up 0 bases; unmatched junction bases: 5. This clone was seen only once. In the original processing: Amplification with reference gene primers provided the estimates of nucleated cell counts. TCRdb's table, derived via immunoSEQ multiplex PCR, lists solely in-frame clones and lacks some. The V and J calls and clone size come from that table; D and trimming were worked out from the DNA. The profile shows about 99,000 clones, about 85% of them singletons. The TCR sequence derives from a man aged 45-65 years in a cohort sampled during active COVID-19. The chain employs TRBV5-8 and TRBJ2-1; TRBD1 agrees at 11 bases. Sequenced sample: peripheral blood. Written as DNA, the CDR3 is TGTGCCAGCAACAGAGGGACAGGGGGCTCCTACAATGAGCAGTTCTTC. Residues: CASNRGTGGSYNEQFF.